A selection of T cell receptor beta chains follows, all from one sample in a study of regulatory dendritic cells for organ transplantation. Generated by immunoSEQ multiplex PCR, the TCRdb table keeps only in-frame clones and is missing some. The sample lists about 34,000 clones; 85% to 90% were seen once. Source material: naive CD4+ T cells from blood. Receptor source: a human donor in good health. Both conserved end residues are part of each CDR3. The D gene is left open where the match is weak. A clone size is listed for some rows: how often the clone was seen (once, few, many), or a class if it is expanded.

once	10	.	TRBV29-1	TRBJ1-1	CSTAPGEAFF	TGCAGCACCGCCCCAGGGGAGGCTTTCTTT
.	17	TRBD1	TRBV11-3	TRBJ2-2	CASSFGLGQGRNGELFF	TGTGCCAGCAGCTTCGGGTTGGGACAGGGAAGGAACGGGGAGCTGTTTTTT
.	16	.	TRBV4-3	TRBJ2-3	CASGWDLIGPTDTQYF	TGCGCCAGCGGGTGGGATCTCATAGGTCCCACAGATACGCAGTATTTT
.	13	.	TRBV18	TRBJ2-7	CASSPVREYEQYF	TGTGCCAGCTCACCAGTCAGGGAGTACGAGCAGTACTTC
.	16	TRBD1	TRBV4-1	TRBJ2-5	CASSHKPGTGAETQYF	TGCGCCAGCAGCCATAAACCGGGGACAGGCGCGGAGACCCAGTACTTC
.	15	TRBD2	TRBV5-1	TRBJ2-7	CASSLRLAGLNEQYF	TGCGCCAGCAGTCTCAGACTAGCGGGATTGAACGAGCAGTACTTC
.	17	.	TRBV5-6	TRBJ2-7	CASSLSPGRRLSNEQYF	TGTGCCAGCAGCTTGTCTCCCGGCCGGCGACTATCGAACGAGCAGTACTTC
.	15	.	TRBV6-1	TRBJ2-7	CASSLNQLGTGEQYF	TGTGCCAGCAGTCTAAATCAACTGGGGACGGGCGAGCAGTACTTC
.	13	.	TRBV29-1	TRBJ2-7	CSAGAGEGREQYF	TGCAGCGCTGGGGCCGGGGAAGGTCGCGAGCAGTACTTC
.	13	.	TRBV28	TRBJ2-3	CASERLRYNTQYF	TGTGCCAGCGAACGACTCCGATACAATACGCAGTATTTT
.	13	.	TRBV30	TRBJ2-3	CAMEEAFTDTQYF	TGTGCCATGGAGGAGGCCTTCACAGATACGCAGTATTTT
once	15	.	TRBV10-3	TRBJ2-3	CATGTGHGSTDTQYF	TGTGCCACAGGAACGGGACACGGGAGCACAGATACGCAGTATTTT
.	16	TRBD1	TRBV5-1	TRBJ1-1	CASSSRDRGMFTEAFF	TGCGCCAGCAGCTCCCGGGACAGGGGGATGTTCACTGAAGCTTTCTTT
.	16	TRBD1	TRBV5-1	TRBJ2-3	CASSLEQGALTDTQYF	TGCGCCAGCAGCCTTGAACAGGGGGCTCTGACAGATACGCAGTATTTT
.	14	.	TRBV6-5	TRBJ2-6	CASSRTSGANVLTF	TGTGCCAGCAGTCGAACGTCTGGGGCCAACGTCCTGACTTTC
.	14	TRBD1	TRBV6-1	TRBJ1-1	CASSIQGAATEAFF	TGTGCCAGCAGCATACAGGGGGCGGCCACTGAAGCTTTCTTT
.	16	.	TRBV7-8	TRBJ1-4	CASSFRQSATNEKLFF	TGTGCCAGCAGCTTCAGGCAGTCAGCAACTAATGAAAAACTGTTTTTT
few	13	.	TRBV6-5	TRBJ1-5	CASSYSMYQPQHF	TGTGCCAGCAGTTACTCCATGTATCAGCCCCAGCATTTT
.	15	.	TRBV7-3	TRBJ2-3	CASSLSPGGPDTQYF	TGTGCCAGCAGCTTATCCCCTGGAGGGCCTGATACGCAGTATTTT
.	14	.	TRBV5-4	TRBJ2-5	CASSHRDVQETQYF	TGTGCCAGCAGCCACCGGGACGTCCAAGAGACCCAGTACTTC
.	15	.	TRBV21-1	TRBJ2-2	CASSPPTRETGELFF	TGTGCCAGCAGCCCCCCGACGCGGGAGACCGGGGAGCTGTTTTTT
.	14	TRBD1	TRBV25-1	TRBJ1-3	CASSETGYGNTIYF	TGTGCCAGCAGTGAGACAGGGTACGGAAACACCATATATTTT
.	17	TRBD2	TRBV4-2	TRBJ2-2	CASSKSSGGANTGELFF	TGTGCCAGCAGCAAGTCTAGCGGGGGGGCGAACACCGGGGAGCTGTTTTTT
.	14	.	TRBV7-9	TRBJ1-1	CASSLESIISEAFF	TGTGCCAGCAGCTTAGAATCCATCATCTCTGAAGCTTTCTTT